This entry lists 22 T cell receptor beta chains sequenced from one sample in a study of blood T cell repertoires in COVID-19. Only in-frame clones appear in the TCRdb table, and some are missing; sequencing was by immunoSEQ multiplex PCR. The sample includes approximately 26,000 clones, about nine tenths seen only once; the top ten take about 13%. The sequenced material came from peripheral blood. The receptor source for this set is a human donor in a cohort sampled during active COVID-19. The donor label of this sample is uncertain.

The chain has TRBV7-9 and TRBJ2-1; the match to TRBD1 covers 7 bases. V lost 10 bases and J lost 7; bases outside the gene matches: 10. Germline V gene data show CDR1 as SEHNR and CDR2 as FQNEAQ (reference sequence). The CDR3 is 13 amino acids. The CDR3 bases are TGTGCCATCCCGGACAGGATGGCGAATGAGCAGTTCTTC. Protein product: CAIPDRMANEQFF. Filled out from reference TRBV7-9 and TRBJ2-1, the complete variable domain reads DTGVSQNPRHKITKRGQNVTFRCDPISEHNRLYWYRQTLGQGPEFLTYFQNEAQLEKSRLLSDRFSAERPKGSFSTLEIQRTEQGDSAMYLCAIPDRMANEQFFGPGTRLTVL.

The chain links TRBV9 to TRBJ2-1; possible D gene TRBD2, 6 bases. Per the germline V gene, CDR1 is SGDLS and CDR2 is YYNGEE. V dropped 0 bases and J dropped 4 bases, with 8 bases sitting between them. The CDR3 is 14 amino acids. CDR3 protein: CASSVEAGYNEQFF. The DNA of the CDR3 is TGTGCCAGCAGCGTAGAGGCGGGGTACAATGAGCAGTTCTTC. Complete variable domain (other parts from reference TRBV9 and TRBJ2-1): DSGVTQTPKHLITATGQRVTLRCSPRSGDLSVYWYQQSLDQGLQFLIQYYNGEERAKGNILERFSAQQFPDLHSELNLSSLELGDSALYFCASSVEAGYNEQFFGPGTRLTVL.

The chain joins TRBV5-5 to TRBJ1-1, with D possibly being TRBD1 (6 bases). Per germline, CDR1 SGHKS and CDR2 YYEKEE (reference sequence). The CDR3 is made up of 15 amino acids. V gave up 4 bases and J gave up 1 base, with 14 bases separating them. The CDR3 here is CASSPGGRENTEAFF. In DNA form, the CDR3 reads TGTGCCAGCAGCCCGGGGGGCAGGGAGAACACTGAAGCTTTCTTT.

In this sample, this clone turned up a few times. The J gene is TRBJ1-1, the V gene TRBV5-6; D possibly corresponds to TRBD1 (6 bases). The CDR3 consists of 14 residues. Germline V gene sequence: CDR1 SGHDT, CDR2 YYEEEE. V gave up 4 bases and J gave up 0 bases, with 10 bases separating them. CDR3 protein: CASSPDRLNTEAFF. The CDR3 region has the DNA TGTGCCAGCAGCCCCGACAGGTTGAACACTGAAGCTTTCTTT. Supplemented by reference TRBV5-6 and TRBJ1-1, the full variable domain reads DAGVTQSPTHLIKTRGQQVTLRCSPKSGHDTVSWYQQALGQGPQFIFQYYEEEERQRGNFPDRFSGHQFPNYSSELNVNALLLGDSALYLCASSPDRLNTEAFFGQGTRLTVV.

This sequence joins TRBV19 and TRBJ2-5; 12 nucleotides match TRBD2. Looked up from germline, CDR1 is LNHDA and CDR2 is SQIVND (reference sequence). V lost 5 bases and J lost 0; bases outside the gene matches: 10. This CDR3 has 18 residues. The CDR3 region is CASSLRLAGAPYQETQYF. The CDR3 DNA reads TGTGCCAGTAGTCTCCGACTAGCGGGGGCCCCGTACCAAGAGACCCAGTACTTC.

In its sample, this clone was seen once. V gene TRBV19 combines with J gene TRBJ2-2, with 8 positions matching TRBD2. The CDR3 spans 12 residues. Germline assignment: CDR1 LNHDA and CDR2 SQIVND (reference sequence). With V trimmed by 8 bases and J by 9 bases, 5 bases remained unmatched. The CDR3 region is CASREGGRELFF. The CDR3 DNA reads TGTGCCAGTCGGGAGGGGGGTCGGGAGCTGTTTTTT.

The CDR3: CASSLRTGGNSPLHF. The CDR3, as DNA: TGTGCCAGCAGCCTTAGGACAGGGGGTAATTCACCCCTCCACTTT. The rearrangement links TRBV7-2 to TRBJ1-6, with 10 bases aligning to TRBD1. The CDR3 is made up of 15 amino acids. J gave up 6 bases and V 5 bases, and 4 bases lay outside the gene matches. The germline V gene encodes CDR1 SGHTA and CDR2 FQGNSA. Combining the CDR3 with reference TRBV7-2 and TRBJ1-6 gives the whole variable domain GAGVSQSPSNKVTEKGKDVELRCDPISGHTALYWYRQSLGQGLEFLIYFQGNSAPDKSGLPSDRFSAERTGGSVSTLTIQRTQQEDSAVYLCASSLRTGGNSPLHFGNGTRLTVT.

The CDR3 here is CASRGRIGTEAFF. The CDR3 DNA is TGTGCCAGCAGGGGGCGCATAGGCACTGAAGCTTTCTTT. The chain joins TRBV5-6 to TRBJ1-1; weak D call: TRBD1 (5 bases). The germline V and J ends were trimmed by 5 bases and 4 bases, with 12 bases remaining between them. Per germline, CDR1 SGHDT and CDR2 YYEEEE. The CDR3 totals 13 residues.

The chain combines TRBV7-8 with TRBJ1-3, with 7 nucleotides matching TRBD1. Unmatched junction bases numbered 5, after V lost 3 bases and J lost 3 bases. Germline loops: CDR1 SGHVS, CDR2 FQNEAQ. The CDR3 is 15 amino acids. The CDR3 DNA is TGTGCCAGCAGCTTTACTCAGGGGGTTGGAAACACCATATATTTT. Encoded protein: CASSFTQGVGNTIYF.

The rearrangement joins TRBV9 to TRBJ1-1; no reliable D call. Trimming took off 1 base at V and 4 bases at J, with 17 bases between the two ends. Germline CDR1 SGDLS, CDR2 YYNGEE. The CDR3 length is 16 residues. The CDR3 loop is CASSVTPRGRSTEAFF. Written as DNA, the CDR3 is TGTGCCAGCAGCGTAACCCCCCGGGGAAGGAGCACTGAAGCTTTCTTT.

The chain carries TRBV30 and TRBJ1-2; tentatively, D is TRBD1 (5 bases). Trimming took 0 bases from V and 8 from J, leaving 16 bases between them. Germline V gives CDR1 GTSNPN, CDR2 SVGIG (reference sequence). This CDR3 is 14 amino acids long. CDR3 region: CAWSVSGGALGYTF. The CDR3 bases are TGTGCCTGGAGTGTTTCAGGAGGGGCCCTCGGCTACACCTTC.

The J gene is TRBJ1-2, the V gene TRBV9, with 9 positions matching TRBD1. J was trimmed by 6 bases and V by 4 bases; bases with no gene match: 4. This CDR3 is 13 amino acids long. Germline-derived CDR1 and CDR2 are SGDLS and YYNGEE. The DNA for the CDR3 is TGTGCCAGCAGCACGGGACAGGGAGATGGCTACACCTTC. Its translation: CASSTGQGDGYTF. The full variable domain, completed using reference TRBV9 and TRBJ1-2, is DSGVTQTPKHLITATGQRVTLRCSPRSGDLSVYWYQQSLDQGLQFLIQYYNGEERAKGNILERFSAQQFPDLHSELNLSSLELGDSALYFCASSTGQGDGYTFGSGTRLTVV.

This clone was picked up one time. This sequence joins TRBV29-1 and TRBJ2-4; no clear D. Trimming took off 7 bases at V and 9 bases at J, with 16 bases between the two ends. This CDR3 is 12 amino acids long. The V gene's germline CDR1 is SQVTM and CDR2 ANQGSEA. CDR3 amino acids: CSARLYGGIQYF. CDR3 DNA sequence: TGCAGCGCCCGACTGTACGGCGGCATTCAGTACTTC.

This sequence joins TRBV9 and TRBJ2-5; 11 bases fit TRBD2. In germline, CDR1 is SGDLS, CDR2 YYNGEE. Trimming cost V 0 bases and J 5 bases; bases outside gene matches: 3. The CDR3 runs 15 residues. The DNA for the CDR3 is TGTGCCAGCAGCGTAGCTCCTAGCGGGGGGGAGACCCAGTACTTC. Protein: CASSVAPSGGETQYF. The variable domain in full, with the rest retrieved from reference TRBV9 and TRBJ2-5, is DSGVTQTPKHLITATGQRVTLRCSPRSGDLSVYWYQQSLDQGLQFLIQYYNGEERAKGNILERFSAQQFPDLHSELNLSSLELGDSALYFCASSVAPSGGETQYFGPGTRLLVL.

This CDR3 is CASRQTGIDTEAFF. CDR3 coding DNA: TGTGCCAGCAGACAGACAGGGATCGACACTGAAGCTTTCTTT. The gene calls are TRBV6-5 and TRBJ1-1; TRBD1 aligns across 7 bases. The CDR3 has 14 amino acids. Germline CDR1 is MNHEY and CDR2 is SVGAGI. The V and J ends lost 6 bases and 3 bases, in that order; junction bases with no gene match: 7.

V usage is TRBV30 and J usage is TRBJ2-2, with D possibly being TRBD1 (5 bases). Germline values: CDR1 GTSNPN, CDR2 SVGIG (reference sequence). This CDR3 has 13 residues. V was shortened by 4 bases and J by 7 bases, with 13 bases between the two germline ends. In nucleotides, the CDR3 is TGTGCCTGGAATCTGGGGCTCGGCGGGGAGCTGTTTTTT. Translated: CAWNLGLGGELFF.

The gene calls are TRBV9 and TRBJ2-2; 8 bases are shared with TRBD1. V was clipped by 0 bases and J by 5 bases; unmatched bases: 0. The CDR3 loop spans 14 amino acids. The germline V gene encodes CDR1 SGDLS and CDR2 YYNGEE. CDR3 in DNA: TGTGCCAGCAGCGTAGGACAGGGGACCGGGGAGCTGTTTTTT. Translated: CASSVGQGTGELFF. Based on the CDR3 plus reference TRBV9 and TRBJ2-2, the full variable domain is DSGVTQTPKHLITATGQRVTLRCSPRSGDLSVYWYQQSLDQGLQFLIQYYNGEERAKGNILERFSAQQFPDLHSELNLSSLELGDSALYFCASSVGQGTGELFFGEGSRLTVL.

The chain links TRBV5-6 to TRBJ1-1; D not resolved. The V and J ends lost 1 base and 8 bases respectively, with 15 bases between them. This CDR3 has 14 amino acids. Per germline, CDR1 SGHDT and CDR2 YYEEEE. CDR3 nucleotide sequence: TGTGCCAGCAGCTTGAAGATTCGGATCAGGGAAGCTTTCTTT. Its translation is CASSLKIRIREAFF. Combining the CDR3 with reference TRBV5-6 and TRBJ1-1 gives the whole variable domain DAGVTQSPTHLIKTRGQQVTLRCSPKSGHDTVSWYQQALGQGPQFIFQYYEEEERQRGNFPDRFSGHQFPNYSSELNVNALLLGDSALYLCASSLKIRIREAFFGQGTRLTVV.

This clone was seen more than once but under ten times. The V and J genes are TRBV6-5 and TRBJ1-1; TRBD1 might be the D (5 bases). The CDR3 loop spans 13 amino acids. The V end lost 5 bases, the J end lost 2 bases, and 9 bases lay between the germline ends. Germline V lookup: CDR1 MNHEY, CDR2 SVGAGI. CDR3 in DNA: TGTGCCAGCAGTCTGACAGTCAACACTGAAGCTTTCTTT. Translation gives CASSLTVNTEAFF.

The chain employs TRBV4-2 and TRBJ1-1, with a possible D match to TRBD1 (6 bases). In germline, CDR1 is LGHNA, CDR2 YNFKEQ. Between the trimmed V and J ends, which lost 4 bases and 1 base, there was a span of 10 bases. This CDR3 comprises 14 residues. CDR3 region: CASSLNRENTEAFF. Here the CDR3 DNA reads TGTGCCAGCAGCCTAAACAGGGAGAACACTGAAGCTTTCTTT.

The V call is TRBV15, the J call TRBJ2-3, with a weak D call TRBD2 (5 bases). The V and J ends lost 0 bases and 0 bases respectively, with 16 bases between them. This CDR3 comprises 18 residues. CDR1 is LNHNV, CDR2 YYDKDF, per germline (reference sequence). The CDR3: CATSRDQISRTSTDTQYF. The DNA of the CDR3 is TGTGCCACCAGCAGAGATCAAATAAGTAGGACTAGCACAGATACGCAGTATTTT.

The chain has TRBV7-8 and TRBJ1-3; 9 bases align to TRBD1. With V trimmed by 5 bases and J by 2 bases, 4 bases remained unmatched. CDR3 size: 15 residues. From germline, CDR1 is SGHVS and CDR2 FQNEAQ. The CDR3 spells CASSRDRGAGNTIYF. DNA of the CDR3: TGTGCCAGCAGCCGAGACAGGGGGGCTGGAAACACCATATATTTT.